The 9 T cell receptor beta chains presented below share a single source sample, sequenced in a study of cytomegalovirus exposure and HLA in healthy donors. Libraries were prepared by immunoSEQ multiplex PCR; TCRdb keeps only in-frame clonotypes and omits some of them. The table records 110,000 to 150,000 clones, approximately 93% of them present only once. Sample: PBMCs. The receptors were gathered from a man aged 18 to 30 in good health and CMV-seronegative.

The genes are TRBV29-1 and TRBJ1-2; TRBD1 might be the D (5 bases). The germline gives CDR1 SQVTM, CDR2 ANQGSEA. V gave up 5 bases and J gave up 4 bases, with 11 bases separating them. The CDR3 has 12 amino acids. The CDR3 sequence: CSVWQGLYGYTF. The CDR3 DNA reads TGCAGCGTTTGGCAGGGCCTCTATGGCTACACCTTC.

The V gene is TRBV23-1, the J gene TRBJ1-2; D gene unclear. TRBV23-1 has ORF status, its function being uncertain. This CDR3 spans 13 amino acids. Trimming left V 3 bases short and J 8 bases short, with 13 bases between. The chain's CDR3 is CASSHSAGKGYTF. CDR3 DNA sequence: TGCGCCAGCAGTCATTCCGCGGGAAAAGGCTACACCTTC.

The V and J genes are TRBV9 and TRBJ2-3, with 11 bases that match TRBD1. The CDR3 has 16 residues. The germline gives CDR1 SGDLS, CDR2 YYNGEE. V shed 4 bases and J 0 bases; nucleotides not matched to a gene: 4. The CDR3, as DNA: TGTGCCAGCAGCTTGGGACAGGGGGGGAGCACAGATACGCAGTATTTT. Encoded protein: CASSLGQGGSTDTQYF.

The CDR3 is CASSLAPRQGIQPQHF. In DNA, the CDR3 is TGTGCCAGCAGCTTAGCGCCAAGACAGGGCATTCAGCCCCAGCATTTT. The rearrangement uses TRBV7-8 and TRBJ1-5; 7 bases agree with TRBD1. From germline, CDR1 is SGHVS and CDR2 FQNEAQ. This CDR3 is built from 16 residues. The V segment lost 0 bases and the J segment 6 bases; nucleotides outside the gene matches: 8. The complete variable domain, with remaining parts taken from reference TRBV7-8 and TRBJ1-5, reads GAGVSQSPRYKVAKRGQDVALRCDPISGHVSLFWYQQALGQGPEFLTYFQNEAQLDKSGLPSDRFFAERPEGSVSTLKIQRTQQEDSAVYLCASSLAPRQGIQPQHFGDGTRLSIL.

The chain joins TRBV5-1 to TRBJ2-3; 7 bases fit TRBD1. CDR1 SGHRS and CDR2 YFSETQ come from the germline V gene. V lost 4 bases to trimming and J lost 2 bases; unmatched junction nucleotides: 4. This CDR3 has 14 residues. CDR3 sequence reads: CASSPDRATDTQYF. The CDR3 region has the DNA TGCGCCAGCAGCCCTGACAGGGCCACAGATACGCAGTATTTT.

The rearrangement uses TRBV28 and TRBJ2-1; 10 positions agree with TRBD2. V trimming: 7 bases; J trimming: 6 bases; junction bases outside the gene matches: 6. Germline loops: CDR1 MDHEN, CDR2 SYDVKM. The CDR3 is 14 amino acids. This chain's CDR3 is CASILAGKFNEQFF. In nucleotides, the CDR3 is TGTGCCAGCATACTAGCGGGGAAATTCAATGAGCAGTTCTTC. The full variable domain, with the rest looked up from reference TRBV28 and TRBJ2-1, is DVKVTQSSRYLVKRTGEKVFLECVQDMDHENMFWYRQDPGLGLRLIYFSYDVKMKEKGDIPEGYSVSREKKERFSLILESASTNQTSMYLCASILAGKFNEQFFGPGTRLTVL.

A single count supports this clone. This sequence joins TRBV6-1 and TRBJ2-7, with D possibly being TRBD1 (6 bases). Trimming cost V 6 bases and J 0 bases, with 15 bases left between them. Germline values: CDR1 MNHNS, CDR2 SASEGT. The CDR3 length is 15 residues. The CDR3 DNA is TGTGCCAGCAGGGAACAGGGTAGCCTCTCCTACGAGCAGTACTTC. Translated: CASREQGSLSYEQYF.

V is TRBV18 and J is TRBJ2-2; 7 positions agree with TRBD2. Losses at the gene ends were 1 base for V and 5 bases for J; bases not matched to a gene: 7. Per germline, CDR1 KGHSH and CDR2 LQKENI. The CDR3 totals 16 residues. This CDR3 is CASSPRTGGGTGELFF. For the CDR3, the DNA is TGTGCCAGCTCACCACGAACGGGAGGTGGGACCGGGGAGCTGTTTTTT.

This chain uses TRBV18 with TRBJ2-3, with 8 bases fitting TRBD2. The V gene's germline CDR1 is KGHSH and CDR2 LQKENI. The CDR3 length is 14 residues. After removal of 4 bases from V and 4 bases from J, the junction contained 4 bases not matched to a gene. CDR3 bases: TGTGCCAGCTCACTTACTAGCGGCCCAGATACGCAGTATTTT. Amino acids: CASSLTSGPDTQYF.